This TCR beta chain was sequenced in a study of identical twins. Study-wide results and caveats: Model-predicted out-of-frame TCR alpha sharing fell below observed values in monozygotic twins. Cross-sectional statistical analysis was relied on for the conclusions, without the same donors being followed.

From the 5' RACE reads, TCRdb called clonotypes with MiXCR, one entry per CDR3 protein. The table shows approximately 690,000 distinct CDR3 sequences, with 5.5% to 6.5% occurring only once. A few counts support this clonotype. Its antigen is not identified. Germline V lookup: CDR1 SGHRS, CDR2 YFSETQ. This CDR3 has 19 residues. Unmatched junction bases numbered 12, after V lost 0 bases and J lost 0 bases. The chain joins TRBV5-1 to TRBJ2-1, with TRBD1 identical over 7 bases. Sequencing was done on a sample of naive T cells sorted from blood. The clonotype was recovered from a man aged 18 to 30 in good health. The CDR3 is CASSLAEGQSMISYNEQFF. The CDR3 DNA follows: TGCGCCAGCAGCTTGGCTGAGGGACAGTCAATGATCTCCTACAATGAGCAGTTCTTC. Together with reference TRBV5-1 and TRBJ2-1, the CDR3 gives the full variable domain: KAGVTQTPRYLIKTRGQQVTLSCSPISGHRSVSWYQQTPGQGLQFLFEYFSETQRNKGNFPGRFSGRQFSNSRSEMNVSTLELGDSALYLCASSLAEGQSMISYNEQFFGPGTRLTVL.